These T cell receptor beta chains were read from a single sample in a study of PD-L1 blockade in urothelial cancer. Some clones are missing from TCRdb's copy, which holds only in-frame ones; the method was immunoSEQ multiplex PCR. The table has about 85,000 clones, 70% to 90% seen once. The sequencing used PBMCs, collected around atezolizumab (anti-PD-L1) treatment. The receptors were gathered from a man aged 60 to 75 with urothelial cancer. The conserved cysteine and the conserved F or W are not part of the CDR3 here. Clone size is given for some rows only: seen once, a few or many times, or a class if the clone is expanded.

clone_size j_call v_call cdr3_aa
- TRBJ1-5 TRBV19 ASSIGVQYSNQPQH
- TRBJ2-7 TRBV21-1 ASSSKRGQGPPYNYYEQY
once TRBJ2-5 TRBV2 ASSDAGGPQETQY
- TRBJ2-2 TRBV5-1 ASSLERVDTGELF
once TRBJ1-1 TRBV5-4 ASSSGQGENTEAF
- TRBJ1-1 TRBV7-9 ASTFLGVSEAF
- TRBJ2-7 TRBV27 ASSLVAGRGEQY
- TRBJ1-4 TRBV11-1 ASSPAGRTGDEKLF
- TRBJ2-7 TRBV27 ASSLRTGGYEQY
- TRBJ2-1 TRBV4-1 ASSQERATVEEQF
- TRBJ2-1 TRBV7-7 ASSPTTTVPYNEQF
- TRBJ2-1 TRBV11-2 ASSLFRGSLNNEQF
- TRBJ2-1 TRBV7-9 ASSFSGTSGVNEQF
- TRBJ2-2 TRBV5-1 ASSLVLWGHGELF
few TRBJ1-1 TRBV6-5 ASSGLGTASEAF
- TRBJ2-2 TRBV5-1 ASRGQGATGELF
- TRBJ1-3 TRBV7-2 ASSSGISGNTIY